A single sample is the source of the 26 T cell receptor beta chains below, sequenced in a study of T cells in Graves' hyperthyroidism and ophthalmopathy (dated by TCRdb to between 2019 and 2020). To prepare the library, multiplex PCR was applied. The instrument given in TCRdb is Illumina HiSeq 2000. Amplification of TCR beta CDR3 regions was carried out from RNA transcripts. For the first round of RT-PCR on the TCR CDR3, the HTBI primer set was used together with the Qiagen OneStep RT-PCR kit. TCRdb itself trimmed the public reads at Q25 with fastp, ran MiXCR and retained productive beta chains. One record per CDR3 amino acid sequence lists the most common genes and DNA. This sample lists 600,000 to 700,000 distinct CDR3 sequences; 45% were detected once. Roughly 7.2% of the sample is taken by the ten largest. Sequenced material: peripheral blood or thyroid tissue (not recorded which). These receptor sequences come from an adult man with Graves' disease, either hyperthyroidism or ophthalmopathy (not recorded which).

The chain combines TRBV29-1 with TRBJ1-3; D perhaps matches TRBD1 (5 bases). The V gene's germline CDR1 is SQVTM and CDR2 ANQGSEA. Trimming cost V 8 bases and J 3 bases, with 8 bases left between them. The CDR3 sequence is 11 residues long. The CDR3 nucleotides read TGCAGCTCAGGGTTTGGAAACACCATATATTTT. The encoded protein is CSSGFGNTIYF.

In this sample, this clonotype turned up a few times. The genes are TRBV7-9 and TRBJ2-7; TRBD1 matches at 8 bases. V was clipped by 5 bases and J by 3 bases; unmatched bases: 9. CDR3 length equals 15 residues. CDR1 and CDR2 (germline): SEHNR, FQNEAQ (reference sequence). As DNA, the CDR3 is TGTGCCAGCAGCCGGAGGACAGGGTTTGGCTACGAGCAGTACTTC. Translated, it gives CASSRRTGFGYEQYF.

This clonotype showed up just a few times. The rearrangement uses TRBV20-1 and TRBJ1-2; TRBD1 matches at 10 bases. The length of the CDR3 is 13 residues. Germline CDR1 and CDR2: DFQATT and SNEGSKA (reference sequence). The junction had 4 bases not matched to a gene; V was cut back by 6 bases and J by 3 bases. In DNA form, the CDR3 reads TGCAGTGCCCAGGACAGGGGGGACTATGGCTACACCTTC. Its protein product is CSAQDRGDYGYTF.

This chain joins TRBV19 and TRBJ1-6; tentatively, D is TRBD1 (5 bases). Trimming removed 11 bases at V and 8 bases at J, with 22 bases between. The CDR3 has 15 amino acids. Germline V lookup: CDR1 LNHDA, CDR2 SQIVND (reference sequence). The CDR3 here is CAWRGAVNTDSPLHF. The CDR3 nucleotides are TGTGCCTGGAGGGGCGCTGTGAATACGGATTCACCCCTCCACTTT.

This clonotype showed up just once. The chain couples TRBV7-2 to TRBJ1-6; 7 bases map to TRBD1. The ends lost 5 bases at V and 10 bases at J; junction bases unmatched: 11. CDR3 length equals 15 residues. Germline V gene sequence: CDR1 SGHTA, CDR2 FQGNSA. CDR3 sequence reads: CASSLSTTGQSPLHF. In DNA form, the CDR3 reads TGTGCCAGCAGCCTTTCAACGACAGGGCAATCACCCCTCCACTTT.

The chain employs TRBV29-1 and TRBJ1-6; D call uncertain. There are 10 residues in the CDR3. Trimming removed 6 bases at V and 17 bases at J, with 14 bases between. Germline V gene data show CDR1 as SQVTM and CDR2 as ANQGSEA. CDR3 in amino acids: CSVRWSNVHF. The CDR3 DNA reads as TGCAGCGTCCGCTGGTCCAACGTCCACTTT.

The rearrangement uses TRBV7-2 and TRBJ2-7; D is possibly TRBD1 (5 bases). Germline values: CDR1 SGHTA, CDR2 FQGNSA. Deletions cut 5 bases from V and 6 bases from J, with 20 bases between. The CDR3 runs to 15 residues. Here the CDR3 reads CASSQDRNSYGEQYF. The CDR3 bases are TGTGCCAGCAGCCAAGACAGAAACTCCTACGGCGAGCAGTACTTC.

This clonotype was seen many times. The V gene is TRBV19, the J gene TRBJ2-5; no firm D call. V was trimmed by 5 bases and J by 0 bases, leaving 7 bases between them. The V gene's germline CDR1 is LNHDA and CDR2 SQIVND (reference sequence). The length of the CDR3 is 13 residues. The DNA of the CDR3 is TGTGCCAGTAGTTACCGCCACCAAGAGACCCAGTACTTC. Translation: CASSYRHQETQYF.

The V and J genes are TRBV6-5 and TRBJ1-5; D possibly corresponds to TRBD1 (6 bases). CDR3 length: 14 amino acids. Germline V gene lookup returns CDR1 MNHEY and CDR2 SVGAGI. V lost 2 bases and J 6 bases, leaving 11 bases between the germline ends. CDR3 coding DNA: TGTGCCAGCAGTTACCAAGGGGGTGGTCAGCCCCAGCATTTT. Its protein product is CASSYQGGGQPQHF.

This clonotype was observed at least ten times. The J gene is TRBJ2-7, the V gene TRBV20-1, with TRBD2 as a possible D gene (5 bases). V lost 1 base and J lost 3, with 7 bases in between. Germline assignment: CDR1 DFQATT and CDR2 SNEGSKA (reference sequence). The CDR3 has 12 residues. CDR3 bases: TGCAGTGCTAGAGCTCGGGACTACGAGCAGTACTTC. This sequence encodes CSARARDYEQYF.

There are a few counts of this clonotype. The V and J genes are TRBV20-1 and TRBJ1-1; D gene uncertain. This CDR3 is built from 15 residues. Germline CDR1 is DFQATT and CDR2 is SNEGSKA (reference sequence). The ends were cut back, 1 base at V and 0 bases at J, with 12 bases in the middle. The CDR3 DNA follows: TGCAGTGCTAGAGCGGCCGAGGCGATGAACACTGAAGCTTTCTTT. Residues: CSARAAEAMNTEAFF.

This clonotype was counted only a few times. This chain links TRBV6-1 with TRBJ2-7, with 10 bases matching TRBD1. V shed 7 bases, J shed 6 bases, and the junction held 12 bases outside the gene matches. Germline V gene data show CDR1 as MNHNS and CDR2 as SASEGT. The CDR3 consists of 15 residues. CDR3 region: CASTHLTTGGREQYF. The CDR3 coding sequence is TGTGCCAGCACTCACCTGACGACAGGGGGCCGCGAGCAGTACTTC.

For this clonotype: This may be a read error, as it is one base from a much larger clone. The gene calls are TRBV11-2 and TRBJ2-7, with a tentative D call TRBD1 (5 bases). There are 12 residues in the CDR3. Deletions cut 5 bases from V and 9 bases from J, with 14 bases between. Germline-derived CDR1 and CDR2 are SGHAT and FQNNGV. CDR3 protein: CASSRGQGGQYF. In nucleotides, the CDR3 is TGTGCCAGCAGCCGCGGACAAGGCGGGCAGTACTTC.

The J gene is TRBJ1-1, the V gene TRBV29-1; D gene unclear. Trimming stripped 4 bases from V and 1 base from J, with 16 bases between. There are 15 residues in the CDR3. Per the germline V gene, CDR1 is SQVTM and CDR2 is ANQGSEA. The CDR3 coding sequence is TGCAGCGTTGGAACGGTGAAGGGTTGGAACACTGAAGCTTTCTTT. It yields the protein CSVGTVKGWNTEAFF.

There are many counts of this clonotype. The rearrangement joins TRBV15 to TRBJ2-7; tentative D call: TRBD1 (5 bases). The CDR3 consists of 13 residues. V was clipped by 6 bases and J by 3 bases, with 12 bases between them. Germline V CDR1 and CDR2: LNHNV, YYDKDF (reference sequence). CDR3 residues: CATSPGRDYEQYF. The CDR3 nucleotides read TGTGCCACCAGTCCTGGCAGGGACTACGAGCAGTACTTC.

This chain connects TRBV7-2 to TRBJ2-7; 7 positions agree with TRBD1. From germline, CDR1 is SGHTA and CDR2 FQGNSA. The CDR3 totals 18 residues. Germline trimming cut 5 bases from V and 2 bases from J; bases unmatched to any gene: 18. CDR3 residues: CASSQEGPRDRETYEQYF. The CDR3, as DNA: TGTGCCAGCAGCCAAGAGGGTCCTCGGGACAGAGAGACCTACGAGCAGTACTTC.

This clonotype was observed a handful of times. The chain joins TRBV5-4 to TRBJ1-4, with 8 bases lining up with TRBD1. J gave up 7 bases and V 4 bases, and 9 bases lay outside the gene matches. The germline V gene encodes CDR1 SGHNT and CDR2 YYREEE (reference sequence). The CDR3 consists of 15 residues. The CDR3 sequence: CASSPETGASEKLFF. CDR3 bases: TGTGCCAGCAGCCCAGAGACAGGGGCGAGTGAAAAACTGTTTTTT.

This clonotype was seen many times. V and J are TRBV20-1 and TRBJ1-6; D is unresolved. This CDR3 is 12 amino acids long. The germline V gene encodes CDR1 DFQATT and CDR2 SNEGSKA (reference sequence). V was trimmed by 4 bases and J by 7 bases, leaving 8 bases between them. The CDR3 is CSATAGNSPLHF. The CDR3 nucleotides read TGCAGTGCTACAGCTGGGAATTCACCCCTCCACTTT.

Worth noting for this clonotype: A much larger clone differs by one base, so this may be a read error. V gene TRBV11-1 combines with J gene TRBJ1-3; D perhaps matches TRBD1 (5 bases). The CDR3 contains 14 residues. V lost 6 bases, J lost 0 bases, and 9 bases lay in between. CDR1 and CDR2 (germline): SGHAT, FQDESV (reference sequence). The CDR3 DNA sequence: TGTGCCAGCAGGGACACCCGCTCTGGAAACACCATATATTTT. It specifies CASRDTRSGNTIYF.

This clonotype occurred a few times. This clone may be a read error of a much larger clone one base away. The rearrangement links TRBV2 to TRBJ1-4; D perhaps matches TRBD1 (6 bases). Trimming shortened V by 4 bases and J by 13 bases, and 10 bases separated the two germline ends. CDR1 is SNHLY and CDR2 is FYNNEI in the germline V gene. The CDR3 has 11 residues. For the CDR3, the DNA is TGTGCCAGCAGTGGGACAGAGGGACTGTTTTTT. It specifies CASSGTEGLFF.

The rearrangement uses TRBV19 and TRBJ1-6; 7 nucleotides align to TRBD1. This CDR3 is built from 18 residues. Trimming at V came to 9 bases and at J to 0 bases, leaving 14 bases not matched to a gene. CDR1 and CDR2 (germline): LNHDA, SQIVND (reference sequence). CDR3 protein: CASSSVGQRSSYNSPLHF. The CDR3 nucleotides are TGTGCCAGCAGCTCCGTGGGACAGAGGAGCTCCTATAATTCACCCCTCCACTTT.

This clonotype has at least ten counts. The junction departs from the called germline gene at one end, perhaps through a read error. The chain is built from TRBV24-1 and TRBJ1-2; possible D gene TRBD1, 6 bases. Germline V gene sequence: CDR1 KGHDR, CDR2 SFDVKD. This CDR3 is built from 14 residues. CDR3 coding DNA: TGTGCCACCAGTGATTTGCTGATGACAGGTGGGGAATTCTTC. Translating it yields CATSDLLMTGGEFF.

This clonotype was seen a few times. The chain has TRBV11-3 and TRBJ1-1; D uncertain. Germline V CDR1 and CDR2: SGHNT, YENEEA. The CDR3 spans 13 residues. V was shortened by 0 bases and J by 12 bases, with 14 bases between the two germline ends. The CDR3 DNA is TGTGCCAGCAGCTTAGAAGAAAGGGCGAGGACTTTCTTT. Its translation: CASSLEERARTFF.

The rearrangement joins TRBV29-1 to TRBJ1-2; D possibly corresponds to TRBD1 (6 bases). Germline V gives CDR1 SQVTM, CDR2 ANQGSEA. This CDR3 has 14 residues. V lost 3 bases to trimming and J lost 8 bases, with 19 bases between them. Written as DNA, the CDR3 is TGCAGCGTTGATAGAGCCAGGGGAGGGCCGGGCTACACCTTC. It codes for CSVDRARGGPGYTF.

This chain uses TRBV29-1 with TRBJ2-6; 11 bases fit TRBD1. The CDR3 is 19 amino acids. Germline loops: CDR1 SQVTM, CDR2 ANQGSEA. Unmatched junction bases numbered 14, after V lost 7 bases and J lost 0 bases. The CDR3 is CSARTGQGALSSGANVLTF. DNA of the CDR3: TGCAGCGCCCGCACTGGACAGGGGGCTTTAAGCTCTGGGGCCAACGTCCTGACTTTC.

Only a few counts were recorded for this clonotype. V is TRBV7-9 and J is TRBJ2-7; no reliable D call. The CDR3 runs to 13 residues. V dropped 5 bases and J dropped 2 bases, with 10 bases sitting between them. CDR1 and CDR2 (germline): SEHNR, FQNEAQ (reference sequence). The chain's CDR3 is CASSPGPPYEQYF. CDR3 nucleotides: TGTGCCAGCAGCCCGGGCCCTCCCTACGAGCAGTACTTC.